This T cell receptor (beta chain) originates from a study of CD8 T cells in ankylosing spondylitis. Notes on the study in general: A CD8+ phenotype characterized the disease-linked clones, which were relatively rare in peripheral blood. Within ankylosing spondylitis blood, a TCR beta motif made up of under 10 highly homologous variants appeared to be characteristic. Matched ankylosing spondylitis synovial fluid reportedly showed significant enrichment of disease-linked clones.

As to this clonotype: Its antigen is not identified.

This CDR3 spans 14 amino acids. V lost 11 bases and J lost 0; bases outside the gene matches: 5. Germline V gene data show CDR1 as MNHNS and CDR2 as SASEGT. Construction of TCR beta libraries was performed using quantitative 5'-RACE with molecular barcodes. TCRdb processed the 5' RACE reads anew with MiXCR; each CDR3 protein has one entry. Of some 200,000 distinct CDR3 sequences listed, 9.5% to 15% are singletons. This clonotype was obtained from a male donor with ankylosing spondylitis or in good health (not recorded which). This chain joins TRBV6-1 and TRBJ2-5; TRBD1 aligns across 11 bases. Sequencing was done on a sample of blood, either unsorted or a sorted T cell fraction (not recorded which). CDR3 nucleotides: TGTGCCTGTGGACAGGGGGCGGACCAAGAGACCCAGTACTTC. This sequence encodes CACGQGADQETQYF.